The rows below give T cell receptor beta chains drawn from one sample of a study of glioma-infiltrating T cells. TCRdb re-called the multiplex PCR reads with MiXCR, one entry per CDR3 protein. The table shows about 110,000 distinct CDR3 sequences, with 20% to 30% occurring only once. Sequences were obtained from glioma tissue, nonneoplastic brain tissue, or PBMCs (not recorded which). The source of these receptors is a human donor with low-grade glioma or glioblastoma, undergoing nonglioma brain surgery, or in good health (not recorded which). Both conserved end residues are part of each CDR3. The D gene is left open where the match is weak. Some rows have no size entry. The others give once, few or many, or a class for an expanded clone.

D gene: -; J gene: TRBJ2-3; clone size: many; V gene: TRBV6-1; CDR3 DNA: TGTGCCAGCAGTTCGACCAGACCCGGTGGGTCAGATACGCAGTATTTT; CDR3 protein: CASSSTRPGGSDTQYF
D gene: TRBD1; J gene: TRBJ2-1; clone size: -; V gene: TRBV4-3; CDR3 DNA: TGCGCCAGCAGCCAAGTCGGACAGGGATACAATGAGCAGTTCTTC; CDR3 protein: CASSQVGQGYNEQFF
D gene: TRBD1; J gene: TRBJ1-1; clone size: many; V gene: TRBV7-9; CDR3 DNA: TGTGCCAGCAGCCGCCTACAGGGGGAAACTGAAGCTTTCTTT; CDR3 protein: CASSRLQGETEAFF
D gene: -; J gene: TRBJ2-2; clone size: many; V gene: TRBV20-1; CDR3 DNA: TGCAGTGCTAGAGATGGGGGGCCTGGCACCGGGGAGCTGTTTTTT; CDR3 protein: CSARDGGPGTGELFF
D gene: -; J gene: TRBJ2-7; clone size: -; V gene: TRBV5-1; CDR3 DNA: TGCGCCAGCAGCCCCGGCGCGGGTAAAGAGACCAAGTACTTC; CDR3 protein: CASSPGAGKETKYF
D gene: -; J gene: TRBJ2-7; clone size: -; V gene: TRBV6-2/TRBV6-3; CDR3 DNA: TGTGCCAGCAGTTTCCAGACAGGCATCGGAACCTACGATCAGTACTTC; CDR3 protein: CASSFQTGIGTYDQYF
D gene: TRBD2; J gene: TRBJ2-1; clone size: -; V gene: TRBV20-1; CDR3 DNA: TGCAGTGCTAGAGGAGCGGGGGCCTACAATGAGCAGTTCTTC; CDR3 protein: CSARGAGAYNEQFF
D gene: -; J gene: TRBJ1-5; clone size: many; V gene: TRBV7-2; CDR3 DNA: TGTGCCAGCAGCTTAGCGCCCAATCAGCCCCAGCATTTT; CDR3 protein: CASSLAPNQPQHF
D gene: -; J gene: TRBJ1-3; clone size: -; V gene: TRBV9; CDR3 DNA: TGTGCTTCTAAGTCCAGTCCCGGAAACACCATATATTTT; CDR3 protein: CASKSSPGNTIYF
D gene: -; J gene: TRBJ2-1; clone size: many; V gene: TRBV27; CDR3 DNA: TGTGCCAGCGATCACAATGAGCATTTCTTC; CDR3 protein: CASDHNEHFF
D gene: -; J gene: TRBJ2-5; clone size: many; V gene: TRBV5-4; CDR3 DNA: TGTGCCAGCAGCTTGGGCAGGGAAGAGACCCAGTACTTC; CDR3 protein: CASSLGREETQYF
D gene: TRBD2; J gene: TRBJ2-5; clone size: -; V gene: TRBV2; CDR3 DNA: TGTGCCAGCAGAACGGGACTAGCGGGGAACCGAGAGACCCAGTACTTC; CDR3 protein: CASRTGLAGNRETQYF
D gene: -; J gene: TRBJ2-6; clone size: many; V gene: TRBV28; CDR3 DNA: TGTGCCAGCAGTTCCCCTCGGTTCTCTGGGGCCAACGTCCTGACTTTC; CDR3 protein: CASSSPRFSGANVLTF
D gene: -; J gene: TRBJ2-1; clone size: many; V gene: TRBV7-2; CDR3 DNA: TGTGCCAGCAGCTACGGGCCGCACAATGAGCAGTTCTTC; CDR3 protein: CASSYGPHNEQFF
D gene: -; J gene: TRBJ1-2; clone size: -; V gene: TRBV20-1; CDR3 DNA: TGCAGTGCTAAACAGGGTGACTATAACTACACCTTC; CDR3 protein: CSAKQGDYNYTF
D gene: -; J gene: TRBJ1-1; clone size: -; V gene: TRBV20-1; CDR3 DNA: TGCAGTGCTAGAGTTCAGGTTTACACTGAAGCTCTATTT; CDR3 protein: CSARVQVYTEALF
D gene: -; J gene: TRBJ2-5; clone size: many; V gene: TRBV6-6; CDR3 DNA: TGTGCCAGCAGTTACTCGGGTGTGGAGACCCAGTACTTC; CDR3 protein: CASSYSGVETQYF
D gene: -; J gene: TRBJ1-5; clone size: -; V gene: TRBV3-1; CDR3 DNA: TGTGCCAGCAGTCCCAGCGACGGAAGGGGCAATCAGCCCCAGCATTTT; CDR3 protein: CASSPSDGRGNQPQHF
D gene: TRBD1; J gene: TRBJ1-6; clone size: -; V gene: TRBV30; CDR3 DNA: TGTGCCTGGAGTGTCGGAGGGGGCGGGAATTCACCCCTCCACTTT; CDR3 protein: CAWSVGGGGNSPLHF
D gene: -; J gene: TRBJ1-5; clone size: many; V gene: TRBV27; CDR3 DNA: TGTGCCAGCAGTTTCCTACAGGGCGGCAATCAGCCCCAGCATTTT; CDR3 protein: CASSFLQGGNQPQHF
D gene: TRBD1; J gene: TRBJ2-7; clone size: many; V gene: TRBV24-1; CDR3 DNA: TGTGCCACCAGTGATCCCGGGACAGCTGGCTACGAGCAGTACTTC; CDR3 protein: CATSDPGTAGYEQYF
D gene: TRBD1; J gene: TRBJ1-1; clone size: many; V gene: TRBV6-1; CDR3 DNA: TGTGCCAGCAGATTACAGGGGGAGAACACTGAAGCTTTCTTT; CDR3 protein: CASRLQGENTEAFF
D gene: TRBD1; J gene: TRBJ2-7; clone size: many; V gene: TRBV6-1; CDR3 DNA: TGTGCCAGCAGAAGACAGGGTCCCAACTACGAGCAGTACTTC; CDR3 protein: CASRRQGPNYEQYF
D gene: TRBD2; J gene: TRBJ2-7; clone size: many; V gene: TRBV7-3; CDR3 DNA: TGTGCCAGCAGCTTAATAGGGACTAGCGGCCCCTACGAGCAGTACTTC; CDR3 protein: CASSLIGTSGPYEQYF
D gene: TRBD1; J gene: TRBJ2-1; clone size: -; V gene: TRBV19; CDR3 DNA: TGTACCAGCAGCCCCCGGGACAGGGAATACAATGAGCAGTTCTTC; CDR3 protein: CTSSPRDREYNEQFF
D gene: TRBD1; J gene: TRBJ1-1; clone size: many; V gene: TRBV28; CDR3 DNA: TGTGCCAGCAGAATGAGGACAGGAGGGAACACTGAAGCTTTCTTT; CDR3 protein: CASRMRTGGNTEAFF
D gene: -; J gene: TRBJ1-1; clone size: -; V gene: TRBV4-1; CDR3 DNA: TGCGCCAGCAGCCGTTTGGAGGGGGGCACTAAAGCTTTCTTT; CDR3 protein: CASSRLEGGTKAFF
D gene: TRBD1; J gene: TRBJ1-1; clone size: many; V gene: TRBV7-9; CDR3 DNA: TGTGCCAGCAGCAATGACAGGGGGAAAAGGACTGAAGCTTTCTTT; CDR3 protein: CASSNDRGKRTEAFF
D gene: -; J gene: TRBJ1-1; clone size: -; V gene: TRBV12-3/TRBV12-4; CDR3 DNA: TGTGCCAGCAGTCCTACAGGTGAGAAGAAAACTGAAGCTTTCTTT; CDR3 protein: CASSPTGEKKTEAFF
D gene: TRBD2; J gene: TRBJ2-1; clone size: many; V gene: TRBV27; CDR3 DNA: TGTGCCAGCTTTTCGGGACTAGCGGGAGTGCATGAGCAGTTCTTC; CDR3 protein: CASFSGLAGVHEQFF
D gene: -; J gene: TRBJ2-1; clone size: many; V gene: TRBV2; CDR3 DNA: TGTGCCAGCACCGCGGACTCCTGGAATGAGCAGTTCTTC; CDR3 protein: CASTADSWNEQFF
D gene: -; J gene: TRBJ1-6; clone size: many; V gene: TRBV29-1; CDR3 DNA: TGCAGCGTTGGTGCTACTATTAATTCACCCCTCCACTTT; CDR3 protein: CSVGATINSPLHF
D gene: TRBD2; J gene: TRBJ2-1; clone size: many; V gene: TRBV6-2/TRBV6-3; CDR3 DNA: TGTGCCAGCAGGAGCCCGGGACTAGCGACCAATGAGCAGTTCTTC; CDR3 protein: CASRSPGLATNEQFF
D gene: TRBD2; J gene: TRBJ2-7; clone size: many; V gene: TRBV6-2/TRBV6-3; CDR3 DNA: TGTGCCAGCAGTCACCGACTAGCTGAGGCCTCCTACGAGCAGTACTTC; CDR3 protein: CASSHRLAEASYEQYF
D gene: -; J gene: TRBJ1-1; clone size: many; V gene: TRBV7-2; CDR3 DNA: TGTGCCAGCAGTACCATAGGGGAGACTGAAGCTTTCTTT; CDR3 protein: CASSTIGETEAFF
D gene: -; J gene: TRBJ2-1; clone size: many; V gene: TRBV6-5; CDR3 DNA: TGTGCCAGCAGTTACGTAAGGGGGAGAGCCAATGAGCAGTTCTTC; CDR3 protein: CASSYVRGRANEQFF
D gene: -; J gene: TRBJ2-1; clone size: -; V gene: TRBV2; CDR3 DNA: TGTGCCAGCAGTGGATTCGCGACCCCGCCGTTCTTC; CDR3 protein: CASSGFATPPFF
D gene: TRBD1; J gene: TRBJ2-1; clone size: many; V gene: TRBV7-2; CDR3 DNA: TGTGCCAGCAGCTTAAGGGACAGCGTCTACAATGAGCAGTTCTTC; CDR3 protein: CASSLRDSVYNEQFF
D gene: -; J gene: TRBJ2-7; clone size: many; V gene: TRBV29-1; CDR3 DNA: TGCAGCGTTGAGATACGCTACGAGCAGTACTTC; CDR3 protein: CSVEIRYEQYF
D gene: TRBD2; J gene: TRBJ2-7; clone size: many; V gene: TRBV19; CDR3 DNA: TGTGCCAGTAGTACAAGCGGGAGCCCATACTACGAGCAGTACTTC; CDR3 protein: CASSTSGSPYYEQYF